The clone carrying this TCR beta chain was seen only a few times. What it binds is unknown. The CDR3 covers 14 residues. CDR1 and CDR2 from the germline V gene are SGHTA and FQGNSA. V lost 7 bases to trimming and J lost 7 bases; unmatched junction nucleotides: 9. The data originate from a study of T-cell memory formation after mild COVID-19. About the study: For the most part, TCR clusters were specific to one donor. Study-wide results and caveats: CD4+ bias marked clones expanding day 15 to 37, unlike balanced contracting clones. Mainly CM and EM harbored the contracting CD4+ clones; mainly EMRA harbored the CD8+ ones.

MiXCR, run by TCRdb on the 5' RACE reads, gives a single entry per CDR3 protein. This table holds more than 200,000 distinct CDR3 sequences, roughly 15% found once. The TCR comes from a man aged 18 to 35 who had mild COVID-19 (a few samples of this study predate the infection). Cell type and time point are not known. The gene calls are TRBV7-2 and TRBJ1-5; 8 bases fit TRBD1. Sequencing was done on a sample of PBMCs or a T cell subset sorted from them (not recorded which). Here the CDR3 DNA reads TGTGCCAGCACCTTGGACAGGGTCGGGCAGCCCCAGCATTTT. Amino acid sequence: CASTLDRVGQPQHF.